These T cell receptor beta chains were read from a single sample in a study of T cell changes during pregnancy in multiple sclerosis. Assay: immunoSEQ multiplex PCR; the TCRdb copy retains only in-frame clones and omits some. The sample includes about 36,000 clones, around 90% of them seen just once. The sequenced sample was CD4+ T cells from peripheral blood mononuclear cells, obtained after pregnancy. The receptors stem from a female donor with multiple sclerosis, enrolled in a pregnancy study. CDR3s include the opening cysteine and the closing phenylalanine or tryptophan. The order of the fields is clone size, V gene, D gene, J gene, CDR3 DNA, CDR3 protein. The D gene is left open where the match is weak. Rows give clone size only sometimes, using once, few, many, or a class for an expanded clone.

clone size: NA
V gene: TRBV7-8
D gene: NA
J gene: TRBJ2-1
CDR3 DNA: TGTGCCAGCAGCTTAGGGTATCGGAGGGGGGGTTACAATGAGCAGTTCTTC
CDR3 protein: CASSLGYRRGGYNEQFF

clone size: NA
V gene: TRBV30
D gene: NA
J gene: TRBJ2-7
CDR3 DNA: TGTGCCTGGAGTGTAGGGGGCTACGAGCAGTACTTC
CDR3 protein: CAWSVGGYEQYF

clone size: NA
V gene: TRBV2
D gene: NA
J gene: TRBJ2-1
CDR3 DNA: TGTGCCAGCAGTGGGGGGGGGCTCGGGAATGAGCAGTTCTTC
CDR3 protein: CASSGGGLGNEQFF

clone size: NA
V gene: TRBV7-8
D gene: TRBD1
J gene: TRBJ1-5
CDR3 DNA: TGTGCCAGCAGCCGGGACAGGGGTGAGCCCCAGCATTTT
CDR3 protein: CASSRDRGEPQHF

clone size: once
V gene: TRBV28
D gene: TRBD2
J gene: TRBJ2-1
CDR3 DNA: TGTGCCAGCAGTGGGGCGGGAGTGAAGAATGAGCAGTTCTTC
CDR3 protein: CASSGAGVKNEQFF

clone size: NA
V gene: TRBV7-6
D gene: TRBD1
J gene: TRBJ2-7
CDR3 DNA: TGTGCCAGCAGCCCCAAAAAACCGTGGACAGGGTTAGCCTACGAGCAGTACTTC
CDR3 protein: CASSPKKPWTGLAYEQYF

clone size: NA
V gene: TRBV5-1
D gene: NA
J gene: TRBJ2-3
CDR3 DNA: TGCGCCAGCAGCTTGCTCCCAGGACGGGGAGGCACAGATACGCAGTATTTT
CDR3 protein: CASSLLPGRGGTDTQYF

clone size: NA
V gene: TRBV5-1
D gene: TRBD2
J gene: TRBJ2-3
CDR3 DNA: TGCGCCAGCAGGTACCTTCCGACTAGCGGGAGTGCAGATACGCAGTATTTT
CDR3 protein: CASRYLPTSGSADTQYF

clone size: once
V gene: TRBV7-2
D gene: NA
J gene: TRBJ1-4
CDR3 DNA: TGTGCCAGCAGCCCCAGCGGGGGAGTCTTTCTCTCCTTT
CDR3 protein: CASSPSGGVFLSF

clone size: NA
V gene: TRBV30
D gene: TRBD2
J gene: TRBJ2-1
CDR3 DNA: TGTGCCTGGAGCTCCCCCCTACGCGGGAGTAGGAATGAGCAGTTCTTC
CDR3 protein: CAWSSPLRGSRNEQFF

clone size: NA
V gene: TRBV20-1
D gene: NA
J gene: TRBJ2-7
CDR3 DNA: TGCAGTGCCCGAGGGGGTCCCGGGCAGTACTTC
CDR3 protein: CSARGGPGQYF

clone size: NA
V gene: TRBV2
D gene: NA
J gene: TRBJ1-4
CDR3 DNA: TGTGCCAGCAGTGAACTGTTTCTCCGTAATGAAAAACTGTTTTTT
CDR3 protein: CASSELFLRNEKLFF

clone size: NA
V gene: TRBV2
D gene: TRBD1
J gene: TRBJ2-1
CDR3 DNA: TGTGCCAGCTTTCTCGGACAGGCCAACAATGAGCAGTTCTTC
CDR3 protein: CASFLGQANNEQFF

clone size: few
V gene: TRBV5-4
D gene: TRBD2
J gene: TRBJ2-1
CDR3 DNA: TGTGCCAGCAGCTTGGAAAGGCGAGCGGGAGGTGGGGGGACGCAGTTCTTC
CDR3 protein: CASSLERRAGGGGTQFF

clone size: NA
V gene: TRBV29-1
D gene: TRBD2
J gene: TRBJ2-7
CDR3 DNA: TGCAGCGCTGGGCTAGCGGGAGGCTCCTACGAGCAGTACTTC
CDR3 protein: CSAGLAGGSYEQYF

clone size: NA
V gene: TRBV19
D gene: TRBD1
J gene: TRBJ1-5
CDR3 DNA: TGTGCCAGTAGAAATACAGACAGGGTAGTTCAGCCCCAGCATTTT
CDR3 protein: CASRNTDRVVQPQHF

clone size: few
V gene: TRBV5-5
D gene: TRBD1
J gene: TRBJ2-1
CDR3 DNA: TGTGCCAGCAGCCGCCGGACAGGGAGTTCCTACAATGAGCAGTTCTTC
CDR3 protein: CASSRRTGSSYNEQFF

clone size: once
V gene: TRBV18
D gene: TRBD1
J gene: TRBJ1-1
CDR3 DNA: TGTGCCAGCTCACCTAACAGGGGTTTGAACACTGAAGCTTTCTTT
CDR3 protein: CASSPNRGLNTEAFF

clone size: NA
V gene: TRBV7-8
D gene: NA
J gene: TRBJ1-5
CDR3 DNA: TGTGCCAGCAGCTTAGAGGGGTTTAGGTTACAGCCCCAGCATTTT
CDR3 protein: CASSLEGFRLQPQHF

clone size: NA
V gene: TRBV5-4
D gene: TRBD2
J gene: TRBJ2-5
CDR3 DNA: TGTGCCAGCAGCCCTCGACTAGCGGGGGCCCAAGAGACCCAGTACTTC
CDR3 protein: CASSPRLAGAQETQYF

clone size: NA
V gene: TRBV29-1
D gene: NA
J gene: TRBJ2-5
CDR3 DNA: TGCAGCGTTTCGGAAGAGACCCAGTACTTC
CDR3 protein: CSVSEETQYF

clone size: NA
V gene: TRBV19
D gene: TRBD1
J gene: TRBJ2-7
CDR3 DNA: TGTGCCAGTAGTTGGACAGGGGAATACGAGCAGTACTTC
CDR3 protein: CASSWTGEYEQYF

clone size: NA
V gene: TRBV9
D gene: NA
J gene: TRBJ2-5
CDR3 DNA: TGTGCCAGCAGCGTAGACCGAGGTTCCCCGGGAGAGACCCAGTACTTC
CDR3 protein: CASSVDRGSPGETQYF

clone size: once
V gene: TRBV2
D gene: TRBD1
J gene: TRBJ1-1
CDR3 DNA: TGTACCAACACAGGGGTGAAGACTGAAGCTTTCTTT
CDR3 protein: CTNTGVKTEAFF

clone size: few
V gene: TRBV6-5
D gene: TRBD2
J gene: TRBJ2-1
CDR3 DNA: TGTGCCAGCAGGCCCGCCGAGGGCGGGGGGGAGCAGTTCTTC
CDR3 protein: CASRPAEGGGEQFF

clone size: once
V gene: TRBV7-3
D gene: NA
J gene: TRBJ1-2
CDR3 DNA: TGTGCCAGCAGCCTCATGCGGGTGGGCTCCTATGGCTACACCTTC
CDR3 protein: CASSLMRVGSYGYTF

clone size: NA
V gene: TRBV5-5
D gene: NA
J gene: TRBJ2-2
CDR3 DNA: TGTGCCAGCAGCTTGGTGGGACACCTTATCACCGGGGAGCTGTTTTTT
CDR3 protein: CASSLVGHLITGELFF

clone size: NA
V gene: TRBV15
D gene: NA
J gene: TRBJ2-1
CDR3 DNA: TGTGCCACCAGCTTACCCCTCCTTGGCTTAAGTGGTGAGCAGTTCTTC
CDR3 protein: CATSLPLLGLSGEQFF

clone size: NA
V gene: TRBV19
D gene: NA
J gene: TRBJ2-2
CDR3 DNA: TGTGCCAGTAAGACGGGGGGCGCAGGAGTCGGGGAGCTGTTTTTT
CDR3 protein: CASKTGGAGVGELFF

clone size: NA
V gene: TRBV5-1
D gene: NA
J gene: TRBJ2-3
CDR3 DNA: TGCGCCAGCAGCTTGGTCAGGGGTCCAGATACGCAGTATTTT
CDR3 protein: CASSLVRGPDTQYF

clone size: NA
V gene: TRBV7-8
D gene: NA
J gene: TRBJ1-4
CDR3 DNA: TGTGCCAGCAGCCCACAGGGAAACGATGAAAAACTGTTTTTT
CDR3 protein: CASSPQGNDEKLFF

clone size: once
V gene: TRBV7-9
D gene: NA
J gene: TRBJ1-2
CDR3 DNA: TGTGCCAGCAGCTTCTATGATAGCTACACCTTC
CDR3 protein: CASSFYDSYTF

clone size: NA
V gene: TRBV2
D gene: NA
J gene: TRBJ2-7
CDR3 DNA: TGTGCCAGCAGCGGACAATTGCACGAGCAGTACTTC
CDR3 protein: CASSGQLHEQYF

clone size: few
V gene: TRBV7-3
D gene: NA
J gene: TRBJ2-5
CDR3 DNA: TGTGCCAGCAGCGAAACTACCGGGGTCCAAGAGACCCAGTACTTC
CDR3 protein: CASSETTGVQETQYF

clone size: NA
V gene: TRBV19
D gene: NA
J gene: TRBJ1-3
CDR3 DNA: TGTGCCAGTAACAGCGGGGCCTCTGGAAACACCATATATTTT
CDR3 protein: CASNSGASGNTIYF

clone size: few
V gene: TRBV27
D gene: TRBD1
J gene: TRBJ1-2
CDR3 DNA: TGTGCCAGCAGTCCGGGACAGATAAACTATGGCTACACCTTC
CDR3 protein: CASSPGQINYGYTF

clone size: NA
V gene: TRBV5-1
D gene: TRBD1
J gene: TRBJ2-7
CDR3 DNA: TGCGCCAGCAGCTTTGGGGGACAGGGGAGGTACTACGAGCAGTACTTC
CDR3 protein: CASSFGGQGRYYEQYF

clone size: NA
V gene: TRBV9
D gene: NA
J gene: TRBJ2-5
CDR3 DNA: TGTGCCAGCAGCGTAGCTGCCCAGGGTATGAGGCAGTACTTC
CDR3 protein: CASSVAAQGMRQYF

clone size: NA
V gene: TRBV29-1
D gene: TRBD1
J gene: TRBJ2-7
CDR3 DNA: TGCAGCGTCCGACAGGGGCATAACTACGAGCAGTACTTC
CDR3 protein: CSVRQGHNYEQYF

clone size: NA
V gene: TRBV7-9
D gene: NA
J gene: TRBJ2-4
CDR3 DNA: TGTGCCAGCAGCTTATCGGCAGCGTTAGCCAAAAACATTCAGTACTTC
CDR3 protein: CASSLSAALAKNIQYF

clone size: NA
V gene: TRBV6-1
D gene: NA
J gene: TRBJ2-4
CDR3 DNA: TGTGCCAGCAGTAGCCTAGCCAAAAACATTCAGTACTTC
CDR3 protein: CASSSLAKNIQYF

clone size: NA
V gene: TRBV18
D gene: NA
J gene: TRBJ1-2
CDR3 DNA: TGTGCCAGCTCACCCTTTCCGGCAACGGGGGGCTACACCTTC
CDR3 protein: CASSPFPATGGYTF

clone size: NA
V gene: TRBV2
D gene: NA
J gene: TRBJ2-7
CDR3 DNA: TGTGCCAGCTCCAGACAGTCCTACGAGCAGTACTTC
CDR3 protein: CASSRQSYEQYF

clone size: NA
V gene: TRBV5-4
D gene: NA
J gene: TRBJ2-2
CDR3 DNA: TGTGCCAGCAGGCCTCGCAGGGGCGGGGAGCTGTTTTTT
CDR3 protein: CASRPRRGGELFF

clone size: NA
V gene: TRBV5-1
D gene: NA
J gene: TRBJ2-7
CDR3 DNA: TGCGCCAGCAGCCCAGATTCCTACGAGCAGTACTTC
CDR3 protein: CASSPDSYEQYF

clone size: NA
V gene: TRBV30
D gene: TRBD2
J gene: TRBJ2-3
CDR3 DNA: TGTGCCTGGACAAAGACTAGCGGCGTAGATACGCAGTATTTT
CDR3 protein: CAWTKTSGVDTQYF

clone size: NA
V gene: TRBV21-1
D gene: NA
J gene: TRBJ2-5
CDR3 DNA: TGTGCCAGCAGCAAAGGGGAGCTAGCGGGAGGGGGGAAGGCCCAGTACTTC
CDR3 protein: CASSKGELAGGGKAQYF

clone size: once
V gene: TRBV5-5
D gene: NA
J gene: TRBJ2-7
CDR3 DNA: TGTGCCAGCAGCTTGGAGGGCGGGCCCCACTACGAGCAGTACTTC
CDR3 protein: CASSLEGGPHYEQYF

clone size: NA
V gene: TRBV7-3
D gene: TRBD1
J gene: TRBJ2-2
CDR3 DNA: TGTGCCAGCAGTCAGACAGGGGTGGACACCGGGGAGCTGTTTTTT
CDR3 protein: CASSQTGVDTGELFF

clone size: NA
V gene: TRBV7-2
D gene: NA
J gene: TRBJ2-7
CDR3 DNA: TGTGCCAGCAGGGGTACCCGAGCCCAGGGGAGCGAGCAGTACTTC
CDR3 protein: CASRGTRAQGSEQYF

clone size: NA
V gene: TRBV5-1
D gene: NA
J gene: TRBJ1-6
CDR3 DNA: TGCGCCAGCAGCTCCGAGGCTACCACGAATTCACCCCTCCACTTT
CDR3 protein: CASSSEATTNSPLHF

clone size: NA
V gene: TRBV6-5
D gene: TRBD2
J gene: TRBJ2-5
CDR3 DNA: TGTGCCAGCACCACGACTAGCGGCCAAGAGACCCAGTACTTC
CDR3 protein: CASTTTSGQETQYF